Listed here is a single TCR beta chain. The table came from immunoSEQ multiplex PCR; TCRdb's copy has only in-frame clones and leaves some out. The sample carries about 14,000 clones, 55% to 70% recorded once. These data are taken from a study of cytotoxic CD8 clonotypes in ibrutinib-treated CLL. The germline CDR1 and CDR2 sequences are WNHNN and SYGVQD (reference sequence). The CDR3 loop spans 15 amino acids. The V gene lost 3 bases and the J gene lost 2 bases, with 13 bases spanning the gap. The sequences come from PBMCs, collected before ibrutinib treatment. The chain carries TRBV10-1 and TRBJ2-5, with D maybe TRBD2 (6 bases). The clonotype originates from a human donor with chronic lymphocytic leukemia. The CDR3 DNA sequence: TGCGCCAGCAGTGAAGGAGGGTTGAGTCAAGAGACCCAGTACTTC. Translating gives CASSEGGLSQETQYF.